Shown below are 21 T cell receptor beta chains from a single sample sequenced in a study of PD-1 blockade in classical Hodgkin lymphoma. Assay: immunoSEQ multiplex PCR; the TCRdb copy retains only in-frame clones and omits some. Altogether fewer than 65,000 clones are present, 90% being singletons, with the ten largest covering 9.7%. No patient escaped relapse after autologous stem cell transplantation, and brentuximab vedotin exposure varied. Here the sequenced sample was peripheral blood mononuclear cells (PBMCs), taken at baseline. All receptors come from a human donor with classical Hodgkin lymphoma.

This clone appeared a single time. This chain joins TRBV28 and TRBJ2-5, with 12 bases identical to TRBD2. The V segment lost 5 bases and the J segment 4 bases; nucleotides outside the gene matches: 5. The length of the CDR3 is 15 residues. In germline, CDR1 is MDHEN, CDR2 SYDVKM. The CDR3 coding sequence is TGTGCCAGCAGTCCCCTAGCGGGAGGGGTAGAGACCCAGTACTTC. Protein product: CASSPLAGGVETQYF. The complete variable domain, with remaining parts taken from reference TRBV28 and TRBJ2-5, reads DVKVTQSSRYLVKRTGEKVFLECVQDMDHENMFWYRQDPGLGLRLIYFSYDVKMKEKGDIPEGYSVSREKKERFSLILESASTNQTSMYLCASSPLAGGVETQYFGPGTRLLVL.

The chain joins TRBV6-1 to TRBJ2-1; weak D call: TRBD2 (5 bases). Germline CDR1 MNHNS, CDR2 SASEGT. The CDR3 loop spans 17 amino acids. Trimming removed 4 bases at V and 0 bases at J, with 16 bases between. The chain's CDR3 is CASSAARLPDSYNEQFF. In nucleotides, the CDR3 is TGTGCCAGCAGTGCTGCCCGACTACCAGACTCCTACAATGAGCAGTTCTTC.

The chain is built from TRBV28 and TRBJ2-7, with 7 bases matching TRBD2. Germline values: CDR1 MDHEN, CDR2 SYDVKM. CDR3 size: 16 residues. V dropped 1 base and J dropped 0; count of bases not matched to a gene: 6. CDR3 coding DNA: TGTGCCAGCAGTTTATCCCCGCGGGGGAGCTCCTACGAGCAGTACTTC. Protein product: CASSLSPRGSSYEQYF.

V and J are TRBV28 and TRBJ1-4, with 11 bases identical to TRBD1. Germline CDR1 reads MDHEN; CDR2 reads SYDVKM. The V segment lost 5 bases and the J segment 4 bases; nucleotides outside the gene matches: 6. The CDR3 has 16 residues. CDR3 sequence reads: CASSPRTGGINEKLFF. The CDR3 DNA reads TGTGCCAGCAGTCCCAGGACAGGGGGCATTAATGAAAAACTGTTTTTT.

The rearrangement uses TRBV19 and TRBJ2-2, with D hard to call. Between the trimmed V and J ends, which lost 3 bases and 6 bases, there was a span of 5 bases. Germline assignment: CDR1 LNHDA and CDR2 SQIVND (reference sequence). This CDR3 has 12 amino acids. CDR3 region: CASSILAGELFF. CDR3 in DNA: TGTGCCAGTAGTATCTTGGCCGGGGAGCTGTTTTTT.

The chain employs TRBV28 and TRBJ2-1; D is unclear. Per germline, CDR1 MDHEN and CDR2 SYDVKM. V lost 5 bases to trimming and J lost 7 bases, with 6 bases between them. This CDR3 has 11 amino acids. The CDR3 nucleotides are TGTGCCAGCAGTCCCCGTAATGAGCAGTTCTTC. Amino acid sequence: CASSPRNEQFF.

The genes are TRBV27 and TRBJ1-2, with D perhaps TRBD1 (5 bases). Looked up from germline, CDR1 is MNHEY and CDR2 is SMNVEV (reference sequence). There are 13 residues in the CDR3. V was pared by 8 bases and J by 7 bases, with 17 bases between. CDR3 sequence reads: CASSSRGVSGYTF. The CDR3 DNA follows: TGTGCCAGCTCATCCCGGGGGGTTTCTGGCTACACCTTC.

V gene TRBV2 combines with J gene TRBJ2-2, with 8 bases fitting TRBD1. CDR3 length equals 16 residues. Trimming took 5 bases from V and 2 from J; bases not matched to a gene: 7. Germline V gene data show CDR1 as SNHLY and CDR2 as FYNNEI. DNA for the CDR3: TGTGCCAGCAGTCCAGGGGGCGCAGGTAACACCGGGGAGCTGTTTTTT. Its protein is CASSPGGAGNTGELFF.

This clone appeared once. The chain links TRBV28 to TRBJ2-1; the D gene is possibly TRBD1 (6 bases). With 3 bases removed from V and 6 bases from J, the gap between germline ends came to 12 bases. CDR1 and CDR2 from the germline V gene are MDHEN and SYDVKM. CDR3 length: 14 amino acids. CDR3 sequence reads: CASSFGGRGNEQFF. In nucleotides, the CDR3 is TGTGCCAGCAGTTTCGGCGGCAGGGGCAATGAGCAGTTCTTC.

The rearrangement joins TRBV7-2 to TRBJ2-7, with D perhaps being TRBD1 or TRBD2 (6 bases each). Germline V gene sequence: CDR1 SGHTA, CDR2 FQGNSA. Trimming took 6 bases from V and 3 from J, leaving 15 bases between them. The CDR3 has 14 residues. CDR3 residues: CASRSTGRGYEQYF. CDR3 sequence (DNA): TGTGCCAGCAGGTCCACAGGGCGGGGCTACGAGCAGTACTTC. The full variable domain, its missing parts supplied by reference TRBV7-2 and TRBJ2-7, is GAGVSQSPSNKVTEKGKDVELRCDPISGHTALYWYRQSLGQGLEFLIYFQGNSAPDKSGLPSDRFSAERTGGSVSTLTIQRTQQEDSAVYLCASRSTGRGYEQYFGPGTRLTVT.

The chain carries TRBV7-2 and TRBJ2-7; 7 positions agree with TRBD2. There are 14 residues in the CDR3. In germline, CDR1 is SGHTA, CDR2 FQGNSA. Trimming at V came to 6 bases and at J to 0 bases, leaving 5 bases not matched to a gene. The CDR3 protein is CASSWRENSYEQYF. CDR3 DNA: TGTGCCAGCAGTTGGCGGGAGAACTCCTACGAGCAGTACTTC.

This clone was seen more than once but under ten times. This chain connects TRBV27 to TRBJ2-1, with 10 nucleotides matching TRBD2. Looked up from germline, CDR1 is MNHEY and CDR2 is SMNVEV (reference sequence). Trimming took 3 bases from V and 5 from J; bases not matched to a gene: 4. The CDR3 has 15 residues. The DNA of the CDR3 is TGTGCCAGCAGTTTTAGCGGGAGGTATAACAATGAGCAGTTCTTC. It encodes CASSFSGRYNNEQFF.

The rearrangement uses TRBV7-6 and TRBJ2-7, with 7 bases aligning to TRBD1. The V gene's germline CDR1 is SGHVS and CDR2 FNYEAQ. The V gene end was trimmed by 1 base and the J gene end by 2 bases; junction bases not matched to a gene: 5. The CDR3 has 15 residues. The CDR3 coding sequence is TGTGCCAGCAGCTTAGACGGTGACAGGGCCTACGAGCAGTACTTC. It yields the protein CASSLDGDRAYEQYF. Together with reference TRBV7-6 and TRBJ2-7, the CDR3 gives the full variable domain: GAGVSQSPRYKVTKRGQDVALRCDPISGHVSLYWYRQALGQGPEFLTYFNYEAQQDKSGLPNDRFSAERPEGSISTLTIQRTEQRDSAMYRCASSLDGDRAYEQYFGPGTRLTVT.

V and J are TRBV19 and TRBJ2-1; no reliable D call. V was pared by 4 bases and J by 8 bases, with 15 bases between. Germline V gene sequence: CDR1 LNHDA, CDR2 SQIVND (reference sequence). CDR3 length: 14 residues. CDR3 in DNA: TGTGCCAGTAGTACCCTACCACTTTGGGATGAGCAGTTCTTC. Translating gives CASSTLPLWDEQFF. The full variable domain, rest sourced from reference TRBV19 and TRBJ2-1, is DGGITQSPKYLFRKEGQNVTLSCEQNLNHDAMYWYRQDPGQGLRLIYYSQIVNDFQKGDIAEGYSVSREKKESFPLTVTSAQKNPTAFYLCASSTLPLWDEQFFGPGTRLTVL.

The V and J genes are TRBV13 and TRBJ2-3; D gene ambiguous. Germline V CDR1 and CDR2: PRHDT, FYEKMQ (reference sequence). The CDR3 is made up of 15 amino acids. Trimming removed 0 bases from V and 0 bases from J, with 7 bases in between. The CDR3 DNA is TGTGCCAGCAGCTTAGGGGGTCGTAGCACAGATACGCAGTATTTT. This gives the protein CASSLGGRSTDTQYF.

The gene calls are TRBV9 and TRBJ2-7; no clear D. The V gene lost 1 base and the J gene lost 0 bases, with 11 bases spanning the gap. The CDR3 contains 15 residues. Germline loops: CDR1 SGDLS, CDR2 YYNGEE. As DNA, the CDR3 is TGTGCCAGCAGCGTAAGAGCAGCGAGCTCCTACGAGCAGTACTTC. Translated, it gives CASSVRAASSYEQYF. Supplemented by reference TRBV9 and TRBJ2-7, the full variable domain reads DSGVTQTPKHLITATGQRVTLRCSPRSGDLSVYWYQQSLDQGLQFLIQYYNGEERAKGNILERFSAQQFPDLHSELNLSSLELGDSALYFCASSVRAASSYEQYFGPGTRLTVT.

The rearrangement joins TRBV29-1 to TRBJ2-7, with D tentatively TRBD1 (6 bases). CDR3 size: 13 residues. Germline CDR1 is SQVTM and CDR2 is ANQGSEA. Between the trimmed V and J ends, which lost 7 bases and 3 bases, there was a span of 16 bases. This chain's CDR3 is CSAQQGLDYEQYF. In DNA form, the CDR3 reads TGCAGCGCCCAACAGGGATTGGACTACGAGCAGTACTTC.

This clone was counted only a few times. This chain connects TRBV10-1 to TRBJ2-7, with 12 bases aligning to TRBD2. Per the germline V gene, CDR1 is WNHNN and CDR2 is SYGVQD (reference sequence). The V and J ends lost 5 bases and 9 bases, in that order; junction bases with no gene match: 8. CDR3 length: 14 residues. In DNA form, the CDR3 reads TGCGCCAGCAGTCGGACTAGCGGGACCGTAGGGCAGTACTTC. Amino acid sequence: CASSRTSGTVGQYF.

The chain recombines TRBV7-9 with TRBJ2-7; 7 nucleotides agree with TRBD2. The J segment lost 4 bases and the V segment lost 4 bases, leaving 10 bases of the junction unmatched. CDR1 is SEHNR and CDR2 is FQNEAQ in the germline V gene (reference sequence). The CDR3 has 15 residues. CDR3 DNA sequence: TGTGCCAGCAGCTCATTAAGCGGGGTACAATACGAGCAGTACTTC. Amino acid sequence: CASSSLSGVQYEQYF. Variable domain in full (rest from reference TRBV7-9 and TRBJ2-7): DTGVSQNPRHKITKRGQNVTFRCDPISEHNRLYWYRQTLGQGPEFLTYFQNEAQLEKSRLLSDRFSAERPKGSFSTLEIQRTEQGDSAMYLCASSSLSGVQYEQYFGPGTRLTVT.

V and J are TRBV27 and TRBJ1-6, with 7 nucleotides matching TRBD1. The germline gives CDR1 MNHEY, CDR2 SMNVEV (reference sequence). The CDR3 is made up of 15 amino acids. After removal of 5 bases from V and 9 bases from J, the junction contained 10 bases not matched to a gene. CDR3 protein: CASSPTTGSGSPLHF. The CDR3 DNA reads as TGTGCCAGCAGTCCCACGACAGGGTCCGGTTCACCCCTCCACTTT.

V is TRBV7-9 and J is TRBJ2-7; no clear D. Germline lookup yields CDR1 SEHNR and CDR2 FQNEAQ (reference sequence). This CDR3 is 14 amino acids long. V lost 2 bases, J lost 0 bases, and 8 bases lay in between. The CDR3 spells CASSLKGYSYEQYF. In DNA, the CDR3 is TGTGCCAGCAGCTTAAAAGGGTACTCCTACGAGCAGTACTTC.